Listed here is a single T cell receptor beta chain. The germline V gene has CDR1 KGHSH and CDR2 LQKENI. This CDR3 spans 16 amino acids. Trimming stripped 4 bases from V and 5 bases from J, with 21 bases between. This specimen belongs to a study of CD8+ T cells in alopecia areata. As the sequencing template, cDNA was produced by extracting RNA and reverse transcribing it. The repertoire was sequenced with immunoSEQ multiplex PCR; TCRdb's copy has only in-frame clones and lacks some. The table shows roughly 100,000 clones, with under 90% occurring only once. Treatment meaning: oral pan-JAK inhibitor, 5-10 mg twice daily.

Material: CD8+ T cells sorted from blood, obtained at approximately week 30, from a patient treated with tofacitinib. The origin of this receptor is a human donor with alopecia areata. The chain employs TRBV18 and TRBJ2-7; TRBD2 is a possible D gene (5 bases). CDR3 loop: CASSHRRAGTGNEQYF. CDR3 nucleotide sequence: TGTGCCAGCTCACACCGTCGGGCGGGTACGGGGAACGAGCAGTACTTC.